Listed below are T cell receptor beta chains from one sample, sequenced in a study of T cell responses to AZD1222 COVID-19 vaccine. TCRdb's table, derived via immunoSEQ multiplex PCR, lists solely in-frame clones and lacks some. This sample has more than 60,000 clones, with roughly 85% found just once. Sequences were derived from peripheral blood, sampled 28 days after the second AZD1222 dose. Source of these receptors: an adult who received the AZD1222 COVID-19 vaccine. The CDR3 runs from the conserved cysteine through the conserved F or W. Each record gives: J gene, V gene, CDR3 protein.

j_gene: TRBJ1-3; v_gene: TRBV9; CDR3aa: CASSTRAPLRGNTIYF
j_gene: TRBJ1-3; v_gene: TRBV28; CDR3aa: CASSPTLGQLQGNTIYF
j_gene: TRBJ1-1; v_gene: TRBV19; CDR3aa: CASRGEVTEAFF
j_gene: TRBJ1-1; v_gene: TRBV18; CDR3aa: CASSPQGMNTEAFF
j_gene: TRBJ1-3; v_gene: TRBV14; CDR3aa: CASRSQGNTIYF
j_gene: TRBJ1-4; v_gene: TRBV19; CDR3aa: CASSIVGGTNEKLFF
j_gene: TRBJ2-1; v_gene: TRBV23-1; CDR3aa: CASSPQRGSQENKFF
j_gene: TRBJ1-1; v_gene: TRBV4-3; CDR3aa: CASSSSGGGGSWTEAFF
j_gene: TRBJ2-7; v_gene: TRBV7-6; CDR3aa: CASSEAGTTTYEQYF
j_gene: TRBJ1-5; v_gene: TRBV27; CDR3aa: CASSPAGTGGWQPQHF
j_gene: TRBJ1-1; v_gene: TRBV28; CDR3aa: CASSPGQARTGAFF
j_gene: TRBJ1-1; v_gene: TRBV9; CDR3aa: CASSVGSSEAFF
j_gene: TRBJ2-7; v_gene: TRBV7-7; CDR3aa: CASSPDGIPREQYF
j_gene: TRBJ1-2; v_gene: TRBV7-6; CDR3aa: CASSPRGGRINLYGYTF
j_gene: TRBJ1-1; v_gene: TRBV24-1; CDR3aa: CATSDGDRRYTEAFF
j_gene: TRBJ2-7; v_gene: TRBV10-3; CDR3aa: CAIRPTSGRTGYEQYF
j_gene: TRBJ1-5; v_gene: TRBV11-3; CDR3aa: CVCRGRGRGNQPQHF
j_gene: TRBJ1-1; v_gene: TRBV14; CDR3aa: CASSQDNAPGDTEAFF